These T cell receptor beta chains were read from a single sample in a study of Graves' ophthalmopathy and Graves' hyperthyroidism. TCRdb re-derived calls from the multiplex PCR reads in MiXCR, one entry per CDR3 protein. The sample holds about 500,000 distinct CDR3 sequences, around 15% seen once. Sequenced material: blood. These TCRs come from a woman between 25 and 40 years old with Graves' ophthalmopathy. Both conserved end residues are part of each CDR3. Each record gives: J gene, V gene, clone size, D gene, CDR3 protein, CDR3 DNA. A D gene is named only where the DNA matches it firmly. Clone sizes are given selectively: once, few, many, or a class where the clone is expanded.

>TRBJ2-7|TRBV12-3/TRBV12-4|many|.
CASSWGDRGEQYF
TGTGCCAGCAGTTGGGGGGACAGAGGCGAGCAGTACTTC
>TRBJ1-5|TRBV12-3/TRBV12-4|many|.
CASSPDGTNQPQHF
TGTGCCAGCAGTCCCGACGGTACCAATCAGCCCCAGCATTTT
>TRBJ1-3|TRBV6-2/TRBV6-3|many|.
CASNQIRAVNTIYF
TGTGCCAGCAACCAAATCCGCGCGGTAAACACCATATATTTT
>TRBJ2-1|TRBV12-3/TRBV12-4|.|TRBD2
CASGVGGGANEQFF
TGTGCCAGCGGAGTGGGCGGGGGGGCGAATGAGCAGTTCTTC
>TRBJ2-7|TRBV20-1|many|TRBD1
CSARGGTGGPEQYF
TGCAGTGCTAGAGGCGGGACAGGGGGGCCCGAGCAGTACTTC
>TRBJ1-1|TRBV2|.|TRBD1
CASRQTGSGTEAFF
TGTGCCAGCAGGCAGACAGGGTCGGGCACTGAAGCTTTCTTT
>TRBJ1-2|TRBV28|many|.
CASSTPTGGYTF
TGTGCCAGCAGTACCCCAACCGGTGGCTACACCTTC
>TRBJ2-7|TRBV11-2|many|.
CASSPPRGIGGYEQYF
TGTGCCAGCAGTCCGCCGCGGGGTATAGGGGGCTACGAGCAGTACTTC
>TRBJ1-1|TRBV30|many|.
CAWKGGSYEAFF
TGTGCCTGGAAGGGAGGGAGTTATGAAGCTTTCTTT
>TRBJ2-5|TRBV2|.|.
CASSDHGTLFRETQYF
TGTGCCAGCAGTGACCACGGGACCCTATTTCGAGAGACCCAGTACTTC
>TRBJ1-6|TRBV28|many|.
CASSLILGMDNSPLHF
TGTGCCAGCAGTTTAATTCTGGGTATGGATAATTCACCCCTCCACTTT
>TRBJ1-5|TRBV28|few|TRBD1
CASSQSRQGFAPQHF
TGTGCCAGCAGTCAAAGTAGACAGGGGTTCGCCCCCCAGCATTTT
>TRBJ2-7|TRBV2|many|.
CASRDGPYEQYF
TGTGCCAGCAGAGACGGACCGTACGAGCAGTACTTC
>TRBJ2-7|TRBV5-1|.|.
CASSGSGSDEQYF
TGCGCCAGCAGCGGGTCCGGGTCGGACGAGCAGTACTTC
>TRBJ2-5|TRBV25-1|.|.
CASSEAVSQETQYF
TGTGCCAGCAGTGAAGCCGTCAGCCAAGAGACCCAGTACTTC
>TRBJ2-2|TRBV2|many|TRBD2
CASYGGRVNTGELFF
TGTGCCAGCTACGGCGGGAGGGTGAACACCGGGGAGCTGTTTTTT
>TRBJ2-5|TRBV12-3/TRBV12-4|many|.
CASRDSDQETQYF
TGTGCCAGCAGAGACAGTGACCAAGAGACCCAGTACTTC
>TRBJ1-1|TRBV11-2|few|TRBD1
CASSLETGPGGPREAFF
TGTGCCAGCAGCTTAGAAACGGGACCAGGGGGGCCGAGGGAAGCTTTCTTT
>TRBJ1-2|TRBV12-3/TRBV12-4|.|TRBD1
CASSPQGTGGTGYTF
TGTGCCAGCAGCCCACAGGGGACAGGGGGCACTGGCTACACCTTC
>TRBJ1-5|TRBV19|few|TRBD1
CASSIPDRGYGNQPQHF
TGTGCCAGTAGTATCCCGGACAGGGGGTATGGCAATCAGCCCCAGCATTTT
>TRBJ1-2|TRBV20-1|many|.
CSASFNYGYTF
TGCAGTGCTAGTTTTAACTATGGCTACACCTTC
>TRBJ2-3|TRBV9|few|TRBD2
CASSAVGGGRTDTQYF
TGTGCCAGCAGCGCCGTTGGCGGGGGGCGCACAGATACGCAGTATTTT
>TRBJ1-3|TRBV4-1|many|.
CASSQRQTGNTIYF
TGCGCCAGCAGCCAGAGACAGACTGGAAACACCATATATTTT
>TRBJ1-5|TRBV6-1|many|.
CASSEAGRPQHF
TGTGCCAGCAGTGAAGCGGGGAGGCCCCAGCATTTT
>TRBJ1-1|TRBV5-1|.|.
CASSFAGAPMNTEAFF
TGCGCCAGCAGCTTTGCAGGGGCTCCCATGAACACTGAAGCTTTCTTT
>TRBJ2-2|TRBV24-1|many|TRBD2
CATSDPLAGGAGELFF
TGTGCCACCAGTGATCCTCTAGCGGGAGGGGCCGGGGAGCTGTTTTTT
>TRBJ1-1|TRBV12-5|many|.
CASGLVLGAGMNTEAFF
TGTGCTAGTGGTTTGGTACTCGGGGCGGGGATGAACACTGAAGCTTTCTTT